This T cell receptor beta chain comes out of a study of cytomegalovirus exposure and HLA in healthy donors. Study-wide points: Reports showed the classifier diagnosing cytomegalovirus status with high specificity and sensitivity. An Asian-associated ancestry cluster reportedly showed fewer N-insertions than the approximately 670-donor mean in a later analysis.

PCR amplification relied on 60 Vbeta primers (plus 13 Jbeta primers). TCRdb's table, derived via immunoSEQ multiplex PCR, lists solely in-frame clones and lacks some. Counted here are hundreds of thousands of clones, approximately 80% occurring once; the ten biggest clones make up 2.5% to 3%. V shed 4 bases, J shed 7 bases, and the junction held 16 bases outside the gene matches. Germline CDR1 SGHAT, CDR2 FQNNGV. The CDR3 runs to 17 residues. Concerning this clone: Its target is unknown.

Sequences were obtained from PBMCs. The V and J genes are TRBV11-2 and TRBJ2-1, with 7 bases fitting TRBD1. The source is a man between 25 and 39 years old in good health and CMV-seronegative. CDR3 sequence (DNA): TGTGCCAGCAGCTACCCAGAGGGGGCTAGGGACCCTAATGAGCAGTTCTTC. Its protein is CASSYPEGARDPNEQFF.